This record covers a single T cell receptor beta chain. From germline, CDR1 is SGHRS and CDR2 YFSETQ. V lost 3 bases to trimming and J lost 0 bases, with 3 bases between them. CDR3 length: 13 amino acids. The sample is drawn from a study of blood T cell repertoires in COVID-19. This table comes from immunoSEQ multiplex PCR, and its TCRdb copy is limited to in-frame clones, with some not included. The sample yields some 410,000 clones, roughly 90% seen once. The clonotype comes from a woman aged 25 to 39 with acute COVID-19. Sequencing used PBMCs or T cells enriched from blood (not recorded which). The V and J genes are TRBV5-1 and TRBJ1-4; D gene unclear. The chain's CDR3 is CASSSSTNEKLFF. In DNA form, the CDR3 reads TGCGCCAGCAGCTCATCAACTAATGAAAAACTGTTTTTT.